A selection of T cell receptor beta chains follows, all from one sample in a study of siplizumab effects on memory and regulatory T cells. The method was immunoSEQ multiplex PCR; TCRdb's version includes in-frame clones alone and lacks a portion of them. This sample has roughly 92,000 clones, with about 94% found just once. Sequenced: non-Treg CD4+ T cells sorted from blood. The receptors were sampled from a human donor in good health. Each CDR3 is given with its conserved first and last residue. The order of the fields is D gene, J gene, V gene, CDR3 length, clone size, CDR3 DNA, CDR3 protein. A D gene is named only where the DNA matches it firmly. A clone size is listed for some rows: how often the clone was seen (once, few, many), or a class if it is expanded.

>NA|TRBJ2-3|TRBV6-1|12|NA
TGTGCCAGCAGTGAACTTCGGGATACGCAGTATTTT
CASSELRDTQYF
>NA|TRBJ2-5|TRBV28|15|once
TGTGCCAGCAGTTTTTTGGGCCCGAGGTCAGAGACCCAGTACTTC
CASSFLGPRSETQYF
>TRBD1|TRBJ1-1|TRBV5-1|16|NA
TGCGCCAGCAGCGTTGGGACAGGGAGGGAAAACACTGAAGCTTTCTTT
CASSVGTGRENTEAFF
>NA|TRBJ1-2|TRBV11-2|14|NA
TGTGCCAGCAGCTTAGAGACAGCTAACTATGGCTACACCTTC
CASSLETANYGYTF
>NA|TRBJ2-7|TRBV28|13|NA
TGTGCCAGTCAAGGGGGGGGAAGGAGCGAGCAGTACTTC
CASQGGGRSEQYF
>TRBD1|TRBJ1-1|TRBV19|15|NA
TGTGCCAGTATAGATTTCGGCAGGGGGAGAACTGAAGCTTTCTTT
CASIDFGRGRTEAFF
>TRBD2|TRBJ2-1|TRBV7-7|16|NA
TGTGCCAGCAGCTTGTCACGGGAGGGCCGTGGAAATGAGCAGTTCTTC
CASSLSREGRGNEQFF
>TRBD1|TRBJ1-3|TRBV6-5|14|NA
TGTGCCAGCAGTACAGGGGCGGTTGGAAACACCATATATTTT
CASSTGAVGNTIYF
>TRBD1|TRBJ2-5|TRBV5-4|16|NA
TGTGCCAGCAGCTCGGCTGGACAGGGAATTGAGGAGACCCAGTACTTC
CASSSAGQGIEETQYF
>NA|TRBJ2-3|TRBV6-6|16|NA
TGTGCCAGCACCCAAAAGGGTGGCAGTGTCACAGATACGCAGTATTTT
CASTQKGGSVTDTQYF
>NA|TRBJ2-2|TRBV7-3|21|NA
TGTGCCAGCAGCTCCCGCCCCCTACTTGGGCAGGGAATTACGAACACCGGGGAGCTGTTTTTT
CASSSRPLLGQGITNTGELFF
>TRBD1|TRBJ2-3|TRBV30|14|NA
TGTGCCTGGACCCGCAGGGGGATACTAGATACGCAGTATTTT
CAWTRRGILDTQYF
>TRBD2|TRBJ2-5|TRBV27|15|NA
TGTGCCAGCAGTTTACGAGCGGGAGGGCCAGAGACCCAGTACTTC
CASSLRAGGPETQYF
>TRBD2|TRBJ2-1|TRBV5-1|17|NA
TGCGCCAGCAGCTTCCGCCGGGCTAGCGGGATCACGGATGAGCAGTTCTTC
CASSFRRASGITDEQFF
>NA|TRBJ2-1|TRBV4-1|16|NA
TGCGCCAGCAGCCAACCGTTAGCAGGGAGGTACAATGAGCAGTTCTTC
CASSQPLAGRYNEQFF
>TRBD1|TRBJ2-7|TRBV18|13|NA
TGTGCCAGCTCACTTCAGGGGGCGGGTGAGCAGTACTTC
CASSLQGAGEQYF